A single sample gave rise to the 27 T cell receptor beta chains below, sequenced in a study of human T cells and chemical hapten exposure. One entry per CDR3 protein results from TCRdb running MiXCR on the RACE reads. Of roughly 60,000 distinct CDR3 sequences listed, around 6.6% are singletons. Time point reported: pre-sensitization, week 0. Treatment noted: therapeutic diphenylcyclopropenone sensitization with weekly scalp DPC. The input for sequencing was whole blood, taken in connection with sensitization to the hapten diphenylcyclopropenone (DPC). These receptors all stem from a woman aged 30 to 39 with alopecia areata. Some clones in this sample may be carry-over from other donors' samples.

This chain links TRBV20-1 with TRBJ2-3, with D unresolved. Trimming pared 0 bases from V and 1 base from J, leaving 11 bases between. Germline V gene lookup returns CDR1 DFQATT and CDR2 SNEGSKA (reference sequence). CDR3 size: 15 residues. CDR3 in amino acids: CSAREWASGTDTQYF. As DNA, the CDR3 is TGCAGTGCTAGAGAGTGGGCTTCGGGCACAGATACGCAGTATTTT.

This clonotype was detected many times. J is TRBJ2-7 and V is TRBV18; tentatively, D is TRBD1 (7 bases). The V gene's germline CDR1 is KGHSH and CDR2 LQKENI. This CDR3 has 15 amino acids. The ends were cut back, 0 bases at V and 2 bases at J, with 11 bases in the middle. CDR3 protein: CASSPPQGGPYEQYF. DNA of the CDR3: TGTGCCAGCTCACCACCGCAGGGGGGACCCTACGAGCAGTACTTC.

This clonotype was seen more than once but under ten times. This chain connects TRBV12-3 or TRBV12-4 to TRBJ2-3; TRBD2 is a possible D gene (6 bases). Between the trimmed V and J ends, which lost 5 bases and 1 base, there was a span of 7 bases. The CDR3 runs to 13 residues. As DNA, the CDR3 is TGTGCCAGCAGTAAGCGGGGCACAGATACGCAGTATTTT. It specifies CASSKRGTDTQYF.

In its sample, this clonotype was seen many times. This chain connects TRBV6-1 to TRBJ2-3; TRBD2 matches 9 bases. The CDR3 is made up of 16 amino acids. J was trimmed by 2 bases and V by 5 bases; bases with no gene match: 8. Germline loops: CDR1 MNHNS, CDR2 SASEGT. Here the CDR3 reads CASSWRLADNTDTQYF. In DNA, the CDR3 is TGTGCCAGCAGTTGGAGACTAGCGGACAACACAGATACGCAGTATTTT.

J is TRBJ1-2 and V is TRBV19, with no clear D. Germline CDR1 and CDR2: LNHDA and SQIVND (reference sequence). The V and J ends lost 8 bases and 4 bases respectively, with 20 bases between them. CDR3 size: 15 residues. The CDR3 region is CASGQQRITTYGYTF. In DNA form, the CDR3 reads TGTGCCAGTGGCCAACAGAGAATTACGACCTATGGCTACACCTTC.

This clonotype was counted many times. This chain connects TRBV6-1 to TRBJ2-3; 11 positions match TRBD1. Germline V gives CDR1 MNHNS, CDR2 SASEGT. Unmatched junction bases numbered 10, after V lost 7 bases and J lost 7 bases. CDR3 length: 15 residues. The CDR3: CASNPDRGRRNTQYF. CDR3 nucleotides: TGTGCCAGCAACCCGGACAGGGGGCGCAGGAATACGCAGTATTTT.

This clonotype occurred many times. The V gene is TRBV6-5, the J gene TRBJ1-2; D call uncertain. Germline V gene sequence: CDR1 MNHEY, CDR2 SVGAGI. V was trimmed by 5 bases and J by 2 bases, leaving 15 bases between them. CDR3 length: 15 amino acids. In nucleotides, the CDR3 is TGTGCCAGCAGTCAGCCCCGAGACGGAAACTATGGCTACACCTTC. It is translated as CASSQPRDGNYGYTF.

Only a few counts were recorded for this clonotype. This sequence may be a read error, since a much larger clone differs from it by one base. The chain has TRBV4-1 and TRBJ2-3, with 7 bases that match TRBD1. This CDR3 is built from 15 residues. Germline V gene lookup returns CDR1 MGHRA and CDR2 YSYEKL. The junction had 10 bases not matched to a gene; V was cut back by 4 bases and J by 6 bases. CDR3 DNA sequence: TGCGCCAGCAGCCTTCAACAGGGGCGTGGGGATACGCAGTATTTT. Encoded protein: CASSLQQGRGDTQYF.

This clonotype was counted only a few times. The chain links TRBV12-3 or TRBV12-4 to TRBJ1-6, with TRBD1 matching 9 bases. Germline trimming cut 4 bases from V and 6 bases from J; bases unmatched to any gene: 10. The CDR3 covers 17 residues. CDR3 protein: CASSSSPDRGINSPLHF. The CDR3 nucleotides read TGTGCCAGCAGTTCCTCACCGGACAGGGGAATTAATTCACCCCTCCACTTT.

This clonotype occurred a few times. CDR3 residues: CASSERGQTKNQPQHF. CDR3 DNA: TGTGCCAGCAGTGAAAGGGGACAGACAAAAAATCAGCCCCAGCATTTT. This chain joins TRBV2 and TRBJ1-5, with TRBD1 matching 7 bases. With 2 bases clipped from V and 4 bases from J, the junction kept 8 bases outside the gene matches. CDR1 is SNHLY, CDR2 FYNNEI, per germline. The CDR3 runs to 16 residues. The full variable domain, in which reference TRBV2 and TRBJ1-5 provide the parts outside the CDR3, is EPEVTQTPSHQVTQMGQEVILRCVPISNHLYFYWYRQILGQKVEFLVSFYNNEISEKSEIFDDQFSVERPDGSNFTLKIRSTKLEDSAMYFCASSERGQTKNQPQHFGDGTRLSIL.

This clonotype showed up many times. The V call is TRBV1, the J call TRBJ1-6; TRBD1, the table's D call, was not compared with the DNA. TRBV1 is listed as a pseudogene. The CDR3 runs 17 residues. CDR3: CTSSPTLRGRYNSPLHF. DNA for the CDR3: TGCACCAGCAGCCCAACTCTTAGGGGCCGTTATAATTCACCCCTCCACTTT.

This clonotype was counted at least ten times. This chain uses TRBV3-1 with TRBJ2-2; no clear D gene. The V gene lost 2 bases and the J gene lost 1 base, with 5 bases spanning the gap. The CDR3 has 14 amino acids. The germline gives CDR1 LGHDT, CDR2 YNNKEL (reference sequence). The CDR3 coding sequence is TGTGCCAGCAGCCAAACAGTGAACACCGGGGAGCTGTTTTTT. It yields the protein CASSQTVNTGELFF.

Ten or more counts support this clonotype. J is TRBJ2-7 and V is TRBV27; 10 bases are a match to TRBD2. Per germline, CDR1 MNHEY and CDR2 SMNVEV (reference sequence). V gave up 4 bases and J gave up 4 bases; unmatched junction bases: 4. The CDR3 has 14 amino acids. CDR3 DNA: TGTGCCAGCAGTTGGGGGACTAGCGTTTACGAGCAGTACTTC. Its protein product is CASSWGTSVYEQYF.

This clonotype came up a few times. J is TRBJ1-1 and V is TRBV5-1; D is possibly TRBD1 (6 bases). This CDR3 region has 15 residues. Germline values: CDR1 SGHRS, CDR2 YFSETQ. The V gene lost 0 bases and the J gene lost 1 base, with 10 bases spanning the gap. The chain's CDR3 is CASSLEGGRNTEAFF. The CDR3 DNA follows: TGCGCCAGCAGCTTGGAGGGGGGCCGGAACACTGAAGCTTTCTTT.

In this sample, this clonotype turned up a few times. V usage is TRBV6-5 and J usage is TRBJ1-2, with a tentative D call TRBD1 (5 bases). V was trimmed by 6 bases and J by 4 bases, leaving 18 bases between them. Germline V gives CDR1 MNHEY, CDR2 SVGAGI. This CDR3 is built from 15 residues. CDR3 loop: CASSYGSSTAYGYTF. Written as DNA, the CDR3 is TGTGCCAGCAGCTACGGAAGCTCGACAGCCTATGGCTACACCTTC.

There are many counts of this clonotype. This chain links TRBV9 with TRBJ2-1; no clear D. This CDR3 contains 15 residues. V was shortened by 2 bases and J by 2 bases, with 11 bases between the two germline ends. The germline V gene has CDR1 SGDLS and CDR2 YYNGEE. The CDR3 region is CASSVVPQAYNEQFF. The DNA for the CDR3 is TGTGCCAGCAGCGTCGTTCCCCAGGCCTACAATGAGCAGTTCTTC. Together with reference TRBV9 and TRBJ2-1, the CDR3 gives the full variable domain: DSGVTQTPKHLITATGQRVTLRCSPRSGDLSVYWYQQSLDQGLQFLIQYYNGEERAKGNILERFSAQQFPDLHSELNLSSLELGDSALYFCASSVVPQAYNEQFFGPGTRLTVL.

This clonotype was observed at least ten times. The chain employs TRBV11-3 and TRBJ2-3; TRBD1 is a possible D gene (6 bases). There are 15 residues in the CDR3. Trimming removed 3 bases from V and 2 bases from J, with 12 bases in between. Germline CDR1 is SGHNT and CDR2 is YENEEA. The CDR3, as DNA: TGTGCCAGCAGCTTGACGGCAGGGGACACAGATACGCAGTATTTT. It is translated as CASSLTAGDTDTQYF.

This clonotype was picked up many times. The rearrangement joins TRBV19 to TRBJ1-2; the D is unclear. The CDR3 runs to 14 residues. V was cut by 6 bases and J by 5 bases, with 16 bases left in between. In germline, CDR1 is LNHDA, CDR2 SQIVND (reference sequence). CDR3 protein: CASSRSAVGYGYTF. The CDR3 region has the DNA TGTGCCAGTAGCCGCAGTGCCGTCGGGTATGGCTACACCTTC.

This clonotype was picked up many times. The chain couples TRBV7-2 to TRBJ2-3; D unresolved. CDR1 and CDR2 (germline): SGHTA, FQGNSA. V was trimmed by 5 bases and J by 3 bases, leaving 15 bases between them. The CDR3 loop spans 15 amino acids. The CDR3 reads CASSTRTPGTDTQYF. Written as DNA, the CDR3 is TGTGCCAGCAGCACCCGGACCCCTGGGACAGATACGCAGTATTTT.

This clonotype was seen ten or more times. V gene TRBV21-1 combines with J gene TRBJ1-5; TRBD1 is taken as the D call from the table, unchecked against the DNA. TRBV21-1 is a recognized pseudogene. The CDR3 sequence is 19 residues long. CDR3 protein: CASSKAQSPRGLVNQPQHF. The DNA of the CDR3 is TGTGCCAGCAGCAAAGCCCAAAGTCCCAGGGGGTTAGTTAATCAGCCCCAGCATTTT.

At least ten counts were recorded for this clonotype. V gene TRBV6-5 combines with J gene TRBJ2-3, with 7 positions matching TRBD1. Germline CDR1 and CDR2: MNHEY and SVGAGI. V was pared by 6 bases and J by 4 bases, with 4 bases of the junction left unmatched. This CDR3 is 13 amino acids long. The CDR3 protein is CASRRQGPDTQYF. The CDR3 DNA sequence: TGTGCCAGCAGACGACAGGGTCCAGATACGCAGTATTTT.

The V call is TRBV10-3, the J call TRBJ2-7, with 8 bases lining up with TRBD1. Losses at the gene ends were 8 bases for V and 5 bases for J; bases not matched to a gene: 8. CDR3 length: 13 residues. Germline lookup yields CDR1 ENHRY and CDR2 SYGVKD. CDR3 loop: CAIRQGRRDEQYF. The CDR3, as DNA: TGTGCCATCCGACAGGGGCGACGTGACGAGCAGTACTTC.

This clonotype came up many times. CDR3 DNA sequence: TGTGCCAGCAGCTTAATTGAGGGGTTGTTAGATACGCAGTATTTT. As protein: CASSLIEGLLDTQYF. The chain employs TRBV7-2 and TRBJ2-3; either TRBD1 or TRBD2 may fit D (5 bases each). The V gene lost 2 bases and the J gene lost 5 bases, with 14 bases spanning the gap. This CDR3 is 15 amino acids long. CDR1 SGHTA and CDR2 FQGNSA come from the germline V gene.

This clonotype occurred many times. The chain uses TRBV4-1 and TRBJ1-1; D not certain. Germline CDR1 reads MGHRA; CDR2 reads YSYEKL. This CDR3 is built from 15 residues. Between the trimmed V and J ends, which lost 0 bases and 4 bases, there was a span of 12 bases. CDR3 coding DNA: TGCGCCAGCAGCCAAGATAGGGCGGGTATCACTGAAGCTTTCTTT. The encoded protein is CASSQDRAGITEAFF.

CDR3: CASSYSPGSDYGYTF. The DNA of the CDR3 is TGTGCCAGCAGTTACTCGCCAGGCTCTGACTATGGCTACACCTTC. The V gene is TRBV6-5, the J gene TRBJ1-2; no definite D call. Trimming took 0 bases from V and 3 from J, leaving 11 bases between them. This CDR3 has 15 residues. The germline CDR1 and CDR2 sequences are MNHEY and SVGAGI.

This clonotype showed up many times. This chain joins TRBV6-5 and TRBJ2-6; D remains ambiguous. V lost 7 bases and J lost 0, with 4 bases in between. Germline V gives CDR1 MNHEY, CDR2 SVGAGI. This CDR3 spans 13 amino acids. The CDR3 DNA is TGTGCCAGCACCCGCTCTGGGGCCAACGTCCTGACTTTC. Its translation: CASTRSGANVLTF.

This clonotype has only a few counts. This chain links TRBV30 with TRBJ1-2; D is uncertain. Trimming removed 0 bases at V and 4 bases at J, with 9 bases between. This CDR3 region has 13 residues. The germline V gene has CDR1 GTSNPN and CDR2 SVGIG (reference sequence). CDR3 coding DNA: TGTGCCTGGAGTGTAGACGCCTCCTATGGCTACACCTTC. This gives the protein CAWSVDASYGYTF. Combining the CDR3 with reference TRBV30 and TRBJ1-2 gives the whole variable domain SQTIHQWPATLVQPVGSPLSLECTVEGTSNPNLYWYRQAAGRGLQLLFYSVGIGQISSEVPQNLSASRPQDRQFILSSKKLLLSDSGFYLCAWSVDASYGYTFGSGTRLTVV.